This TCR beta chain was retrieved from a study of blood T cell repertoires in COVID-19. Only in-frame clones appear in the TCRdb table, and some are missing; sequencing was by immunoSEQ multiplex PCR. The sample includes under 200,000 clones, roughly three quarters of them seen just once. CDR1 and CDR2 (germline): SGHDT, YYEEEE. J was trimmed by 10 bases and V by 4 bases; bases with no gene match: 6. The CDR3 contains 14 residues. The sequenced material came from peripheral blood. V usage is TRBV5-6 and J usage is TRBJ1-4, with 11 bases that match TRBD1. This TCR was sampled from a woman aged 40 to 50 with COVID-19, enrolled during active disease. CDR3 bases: TGTGCCAGCAGCGGGGGACAGGGGGTGGTAAAACTGTTTTTT. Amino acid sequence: CASSGGQGVVKLFF.